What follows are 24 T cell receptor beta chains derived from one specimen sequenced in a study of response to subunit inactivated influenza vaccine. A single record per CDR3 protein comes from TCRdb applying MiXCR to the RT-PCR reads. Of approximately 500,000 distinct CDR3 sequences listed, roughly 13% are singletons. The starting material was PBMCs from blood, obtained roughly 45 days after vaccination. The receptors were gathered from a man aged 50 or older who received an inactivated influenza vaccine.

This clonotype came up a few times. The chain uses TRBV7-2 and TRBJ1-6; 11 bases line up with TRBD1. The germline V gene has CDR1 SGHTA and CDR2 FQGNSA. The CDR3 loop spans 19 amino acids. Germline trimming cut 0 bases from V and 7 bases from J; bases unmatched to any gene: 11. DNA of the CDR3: TGTGCCAGCAGCTTAGCGGATCTCCGGGACAGGGGGTGGAATTCACCCCTCCACTTT. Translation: CASSLADLRDRGWNSPLHF.

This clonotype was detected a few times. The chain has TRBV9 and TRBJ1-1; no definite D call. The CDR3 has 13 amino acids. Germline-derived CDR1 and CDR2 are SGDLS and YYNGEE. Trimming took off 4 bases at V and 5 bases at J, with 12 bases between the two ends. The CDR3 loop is CASSPFTETEAFF. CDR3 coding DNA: TGTGCCAGCAGCCCCTTTACTGAGACTGAAGCTTTCTTT.

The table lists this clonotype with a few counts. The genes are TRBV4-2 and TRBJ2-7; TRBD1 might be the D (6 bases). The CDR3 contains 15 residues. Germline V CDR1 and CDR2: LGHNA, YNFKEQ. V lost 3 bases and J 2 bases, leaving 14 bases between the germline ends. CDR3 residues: CASSHLEQGAYEQYF. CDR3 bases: TGTGCCAGCAGCCATCTGGAACAGGGTGCCTACGAGCAGTACTTC.

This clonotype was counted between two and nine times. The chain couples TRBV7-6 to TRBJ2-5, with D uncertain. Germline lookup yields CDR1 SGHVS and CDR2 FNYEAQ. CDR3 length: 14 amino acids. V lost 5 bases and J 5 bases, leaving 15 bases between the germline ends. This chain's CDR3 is CASSPQIGWETQYF. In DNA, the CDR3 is TGTGCCAGCAGCCCACAAATTGGGTGGGAGACCCAGTACTTC.

Written as DNA, the CDR3 is TGTGCCAGCAGTTTTTCTGGGGGCTTCTCCTACAATGAGCAGTTCTTC. This translates into CASSFSGGFSYNEQFF. This chain links TRBV28 with TRBJ2-1; TRBD1 might be the D (6 bases). CDR3 size: 16 residues. V lost 3 bases and J lost 0, with 12 bases in between. Germline lookup yields CDR1 MDHEN and CDR2 SYDVKM.

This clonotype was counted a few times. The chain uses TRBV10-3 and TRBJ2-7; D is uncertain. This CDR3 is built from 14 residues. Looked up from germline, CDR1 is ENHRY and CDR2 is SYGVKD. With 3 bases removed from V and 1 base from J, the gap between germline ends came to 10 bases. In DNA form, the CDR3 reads TGTGCCATCAGTGACTCCAGTGGGTCCTACGAGCAGTACTTC. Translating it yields CAISDSSGSYEQYF.

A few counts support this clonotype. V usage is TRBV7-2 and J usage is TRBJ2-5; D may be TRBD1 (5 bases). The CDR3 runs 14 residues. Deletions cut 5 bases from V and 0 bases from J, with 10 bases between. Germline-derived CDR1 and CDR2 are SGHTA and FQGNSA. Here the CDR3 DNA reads TGTGCCAGCAGCATGACAGCGTACCAAGAGACCCAGTACTTC. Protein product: CASSMTAYQETQYF.

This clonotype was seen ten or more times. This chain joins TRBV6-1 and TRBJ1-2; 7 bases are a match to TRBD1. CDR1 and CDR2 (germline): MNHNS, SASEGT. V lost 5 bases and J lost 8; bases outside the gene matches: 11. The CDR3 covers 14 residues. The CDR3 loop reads CASSKTGRGGGYTF. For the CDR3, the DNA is TGTGCCAGCAGTAAGACAGGGAGGGGGGGAGGCTACACCTTC.

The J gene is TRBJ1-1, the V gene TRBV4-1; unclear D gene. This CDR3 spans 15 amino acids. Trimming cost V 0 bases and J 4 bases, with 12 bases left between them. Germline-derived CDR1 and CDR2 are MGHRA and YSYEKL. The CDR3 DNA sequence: TGCGCCAGCAGCCAAGATGCTCAGCTGCGCACTGAAGCTTTCTTT. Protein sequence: CASSQDAQLRTEAFF.

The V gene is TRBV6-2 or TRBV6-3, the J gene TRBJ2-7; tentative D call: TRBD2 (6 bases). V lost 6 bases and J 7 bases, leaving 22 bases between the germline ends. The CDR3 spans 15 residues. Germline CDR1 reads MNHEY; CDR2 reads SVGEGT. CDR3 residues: CASSQEWDSGAEQYF. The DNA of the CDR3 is TGTGCCAGCAGCCAAGAATGGGACTCCGGAGCAGAGCAGTACTTC.

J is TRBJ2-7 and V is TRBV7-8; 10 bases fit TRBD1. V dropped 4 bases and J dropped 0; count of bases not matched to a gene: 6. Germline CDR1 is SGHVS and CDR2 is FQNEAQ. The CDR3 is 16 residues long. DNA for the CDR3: TGTGCCAGCAGCTGGGACAGGGGCCGCAACTCCTACGAGCAGTACTTC. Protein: CASSWDRGRNSYEQYF.

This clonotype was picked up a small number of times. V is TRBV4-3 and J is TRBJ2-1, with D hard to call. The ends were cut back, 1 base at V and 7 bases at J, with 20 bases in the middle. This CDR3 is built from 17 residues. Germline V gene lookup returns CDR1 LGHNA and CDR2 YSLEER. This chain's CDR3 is CASSQGRSASRTNEQFF. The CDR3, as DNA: TGCGCCAGCAGCCAAGGAAGGAGCGCAAGCAGGACGAATGAGCAGTTCTTC.

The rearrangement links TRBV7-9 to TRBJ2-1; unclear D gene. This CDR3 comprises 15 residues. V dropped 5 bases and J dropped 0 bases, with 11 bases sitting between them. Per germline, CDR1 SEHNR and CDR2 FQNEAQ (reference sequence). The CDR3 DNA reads TGTGCCAGCAGCCCCGGGCTCGTCTCCTACAATGAGCAGTTCTTC. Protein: CASSPGLVSYNEQFF. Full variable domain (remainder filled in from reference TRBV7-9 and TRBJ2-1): DTGVSQNPRHKITKRGQNVTFRCDPISEHNRLYWYRQTLGQGPEFLTYFQNEAQLEKSRLLSDRFSAERPKGSFSTLEIQRTEQGDSAMYLCASSPGLVSYNEQFFGPGTRLTVL.

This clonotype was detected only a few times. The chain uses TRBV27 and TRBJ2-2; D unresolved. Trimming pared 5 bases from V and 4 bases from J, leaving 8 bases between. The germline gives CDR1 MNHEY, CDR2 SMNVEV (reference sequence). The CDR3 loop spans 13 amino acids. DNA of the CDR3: TGTGCCAGCAGTCTAATAAGCACCGGGGAGCTGTTTTTT. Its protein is CASSLISTGELFF.

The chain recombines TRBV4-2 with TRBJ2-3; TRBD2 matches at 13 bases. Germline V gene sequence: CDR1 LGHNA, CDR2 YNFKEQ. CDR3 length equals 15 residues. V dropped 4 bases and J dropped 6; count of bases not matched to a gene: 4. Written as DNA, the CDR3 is TGTGCCAGCAGCCGACTAGCGGGGGGAGTTGATACGCAGTATTTT. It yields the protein CASSRLAGGVDTQYF.

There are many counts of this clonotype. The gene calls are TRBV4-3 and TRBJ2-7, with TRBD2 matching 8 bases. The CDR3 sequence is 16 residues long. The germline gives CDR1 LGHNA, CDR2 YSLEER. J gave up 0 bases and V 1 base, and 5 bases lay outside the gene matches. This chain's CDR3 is CASSQGVAGSSYEQYF. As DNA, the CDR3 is TGCGCCAGCAGCCAAGGGGTAGCGGGGAGCTCCTACGAGCAGTACTTC.

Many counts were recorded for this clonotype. CDR3 in DNA: TGTGCCAGCAGCTACGGAGGAAACTACGAGCAGTACTTC. Translating it yields CASSYGGNYEQYF. The rearrangement joins TRBV2 to TRBJ2-7; D may be TRBD2 (5 bases). This CDR3 has 13 amino acids. V shed 6 bases and J shed 3 bases, with 12 bases lying between them. Germline loops: CDR1 SNHLY, CDR2 FYNNEI.

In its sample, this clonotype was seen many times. The CDR3 DNA reads as TGCAGTGCTTCACAGGGATCACCCCTCCACTTT. Encoded protein: CSASQGSPLHF. The gene calls are TRBV20-1 and TRBJ1-6; D perhaps matches TRBD1 (6 bases). This CDR3 is built from 11 residues. Germline V gene sequence: CDR1 DFQATT, CDR2 SNEGSKA (reference sequence). V lost 5 bases and J lost 10, with 9 bases in between.

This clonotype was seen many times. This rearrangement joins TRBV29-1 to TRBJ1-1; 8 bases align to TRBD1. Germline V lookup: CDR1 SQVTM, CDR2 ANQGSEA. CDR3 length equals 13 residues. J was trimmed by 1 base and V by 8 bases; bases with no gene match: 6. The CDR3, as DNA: TGCAGCTCCAGGACAGGGCCGAACACTGAAGCTTTCTTT. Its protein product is CSSRTGPNTEAFF. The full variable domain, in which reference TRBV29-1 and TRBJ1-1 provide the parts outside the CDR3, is SAVISQKPSRDICQRGTSLTIQCQVDSQVTMMFWYRQQPGQSLTLIATANQGSEATYESGFVIDKFPISRPNLTFSTLTVSNMSPEDSSIYLCSSRTGPNTEAFFGQGTRLTVV.

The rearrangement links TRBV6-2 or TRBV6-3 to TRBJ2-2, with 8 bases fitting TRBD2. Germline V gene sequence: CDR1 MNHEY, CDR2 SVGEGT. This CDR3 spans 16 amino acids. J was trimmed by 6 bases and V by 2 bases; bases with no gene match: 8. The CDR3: CASSYPSGSNPGELFF. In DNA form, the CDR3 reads TGTGCCAGCAGTTACCCGAGCGGGAGCAATCCCGGGGAGCTGTTTTTT.

CDR3 coding DNA: TGTGCCAGCAGCCTTAGGATAAAACAAGAGACCCAGTACTTC. It yields the protein CASSLRIKQETQYF. The J gene is TRBJ2-5, the V gene TRBV7-2; no reliable D call. The V end was cut by 5 bases, the J end by 2 bases, with 12 bases between. Looked up from germline, CDR1 is SGHTA and CDR2 is FQGNSA. The CDR3 has 14 residues.

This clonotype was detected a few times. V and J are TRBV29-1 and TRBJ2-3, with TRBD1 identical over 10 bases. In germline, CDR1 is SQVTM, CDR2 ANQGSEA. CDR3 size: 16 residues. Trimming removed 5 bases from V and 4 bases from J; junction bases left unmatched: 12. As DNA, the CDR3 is TGCAGCGTTTCCCCGGGACAGGGGCTCCGGGCAGATACGCAGTATTTT. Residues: CSVSPGQGLRADTQYF.

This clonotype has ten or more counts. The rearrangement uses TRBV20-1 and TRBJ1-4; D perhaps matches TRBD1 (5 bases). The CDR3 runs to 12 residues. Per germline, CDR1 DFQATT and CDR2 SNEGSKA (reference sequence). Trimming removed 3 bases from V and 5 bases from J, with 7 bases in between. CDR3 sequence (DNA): TGCAGTGCTAGTAGGGGAAATGAAAAACTGTTTTTT. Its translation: CSASRGNEKLFF.

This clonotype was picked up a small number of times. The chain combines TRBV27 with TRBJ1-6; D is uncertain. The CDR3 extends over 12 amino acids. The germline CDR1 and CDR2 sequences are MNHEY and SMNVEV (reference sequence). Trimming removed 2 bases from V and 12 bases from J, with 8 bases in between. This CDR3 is CASSLPSGPLHF. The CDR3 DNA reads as TGTGCCAGCAGTTTACCAAGTGGACCCCTCCACTTT.